The clone carrying this T cell receptor (beta chain) appeared a few times. Its antigen is undetermined. This entry belongs to a study of vaccination effects on CD4 cells after COVID-19. In germline, CDR1 is MGHRA, CDR2 YSYEKL. CDR3 length: 11 amino acids. V was trimmed by 4 bases and J by 10 bases, leaving 7 bases between them. Profiling relied on immunoSEQ multiplex PCR, and the TCRdb table lists in-frame clones only, not all of them. This table has 50,000 to 75,000 clones, 70% to 80% appearing once. Subsequent to roughly 9 days of culture, CD4+ T cells were isolated. This clonotype originated in a human donor who received a COVID-19 vaccine. J is TRBJ1-4 and V is TRBV4-1; D unclear. The source was CD4+ T cells from PBMCs cultured without peptide, collected before COVID-19 vaccination. The DNA of the CDR3 is TGCGCCAGCAGCCGAGTAGGAAAACTGTTTTTT. This translates into CASSRVGKLFF.